Below are 25 T cell receptor beta chains sequenced from a single sample in a study of blood T cell repertoires in COVID-19. TCRdb's copy holds only in-frame clones and misses some; the assay was immunoSEQ multiplex PCR. The table records under 250,000 clones, about four fifths of them present only once. Sequenced: peripheral blood. Receptors originate from a man aged 50 to 59 with active or convalescent COVID-19.

V and J are TRBV29-1 and TRBJ2-1; TRBD2 is a possible D gene (7 bases). The CDR3 consists of 14 residues. Trimming took 6 bases from V and 4 from J, leaving 16 bases between them. Germline assignment: CDR1 SQVTM and CDR2 ANQGSEA. CDR3 sequence reads: CSVVRGAQYNEQFF. DNA of the CDR3: TGCAGCGTCGTACGGGGGGCCCAATACAATGAGCAGTTCTTC.

The chain carries TRBV7-2 and TRBJ1-4, with a tentative D call TRBD1 (5 bases). The CDR3 length is 13 residues. Germline V gives CDR1 SGHTA, CDR2 FQGNSA. V lost 11 bases and J 3 bases, leaving 13 bases between the germline ends. CDR3: CAVSRDSNEKLFF. The DNA for the CDR3 is TGTGCCGTATCTCGGGACTCTAATGAAAAACTGTTTTTT. The variable domain in full, completed from reference TRBV7-2 and TRBJ1-4, reads GAGVSQSPSNKVTEKGKDVELRCDPISGHTALYWYRQSLGQGLEFLIYFQGNSAPDKSGLPSDRFSAERTGGSVSTLTIQRTQQEDSAVYLCAVSRDSNEKLFFGSGTQLSVL.

CDR3 coding DNA: TGTGCCAGCTCAGAACAGGGGGCTGCTGGGGCCAACGTCCTGACTTTC. Translating it yields CASSEQGAAGANVLTF. J is TRBJ2-6 and V is TRBV18; 9 bases fit TRBD1. The V gene's germline CDR1 is KGHSH and CDR2 LQKENI. CDR3 length: 16 amino acids. V lost 5 bases and J lost 2; bases outside the gene matches: 4.

The chain uses TRBV3-1 (or the pseudogene TRBV3-2) and TRBJ2-1; D is uncertain. Germline V gene data show CDR1 as LGHDT and CDR2 as YNNKEL (reference sequence). This CDR3 region has 15 residues. Trimming stripped 4 bases from V and 0 bases from J, with 10 bases between. In nucleotides, the CDR3 is TGTGCCAGCAGCCGGAGCGACGCCTCCTACAATGAGCAGTTCTTC. It codes for CASSRSDASYNEQFF.

V usage is TRBV5-1 and J usage is TRBJ2-6, with 7 bases that match TRBD1. V gave up 1 base and J gave up 1 base; unmatched junction bases: 8. This CDR3 region has 18 residues. CDR1 is SGHRS, CDR2 YFSETQ, per germline. The CDR3 here is CASSLLTGLGSGANVLTF. The CDR3, as DNA: TGCGCCAGCAGCTTGCTGACAGGGTTAGGGTCTGGGGCCAACGTCCTGACTTTC.

This clone has just one count. The chain carries TRBV4-1 and TRBJ1-6, with a possible D match to TRBD1 (6 bases). CDR1 and CDR2 (germline): MGHRA, YSYEKL. V was trimmed by 1 base and J by 9 bases, leaving 16 bases between them. The CDR3 has 16 amino acids. CDR3 sequence (DNA): TGCGCCAGCAGCCAAGTTCAGGGGCAGGTGGGTTCACCCCTCCACTTT. Its protein is CASSQVQGQVGSPLHF.

This clone was seen a single time. Other DNA variants within this sample encode the same CDR3. The J gene is TRBJ2-7, the V gene TRBV6-5; 7 nucleotides line up with TRBD1. The CDR3 consists of 14 residues. V lost 6 bases, J lost 0 bases, and 5 bases stayed unmatched. Per the germline V gene, CDR1 is MNHEY and CDR2 is SVGAGI. As DNA, the CDR3 is TGTGCCAGCAGCAGGGGGACAGACTCCTACGAGCAGTACTTC. As protein: CASSRGTDSYEQYF.

V usage is TRBV6-5 and J usage is TRBJ2-1; TRBD1 is a possible D gene (5 bases). This CDR3 contains 16 residues. V lost 4 bases and J lost 5, with 18 bases in between. Per the germline V gene, CDR1 is MNHEY and CDR2 is SVGAGI. CDR3 sequence: CASSFLDSPADNEQFF. The DNA of the CDR3 is TGTGCCAGCAGTTTCCTCGACAGCCCGGCAGACAATGAGCAGTTCTTC.

This clone was picked up a small number of times. The chain carries TRBV6-5 and TRBJ1-6; 10 nucleotides align to TRBD1. V lost 4 bases to trimming and J lost 10 bases; unmatched junction nucleotides: 4. CDR1 MNHEY and CDR2 SVGAGI come from the germline V gene. This CDR3 spans 14 amino acids. CDR3 nucleotide sequence: TGTGCCAGCAGTTCTGACAGGGGGCTCTCACCCCTCCACTTT. Its protein product is CASSSDRGLSPLHF.

This clone has a single count. This chain joins TRBV2 and TRBJ2-1, with a possible D match to TRBD1 (5 bases). Between the trimmed V and J ends, which lost 4 bases and 3 bases, there was a span of 13 bases. CDR3 size: 15 residues. Germline lookup yields CDR1 SNHLY and CDR2 FYNNEI. The CDR3, as DNA: TGTGCCAGCAGTGTACGCTTCAGGGACTACAATGAGCAGTTCTTC. Protein sequence: CASSVRFRDYNEQFF.

The V gene is TRBV7-3, the J gene TRBJ2-1, with TRBD2 matching 10 bases. V lost 5 bases to trimming and J lost 9 bases; unmatched junction nucleotides: 10. Germline V gene data show CDR1 as SGHTA and CDR2 as FQGTGA. This CDR3 region has 15 residues. As DNA, the CDR3 is TGTGCCAGCAGCCGTGTCTCTAGCGGGGGCGCTGAGCAGTTCTTC. It encodes CASSRVSSGGAEQFF.

The chain joins TRBV7-3 to TRBJ2-2; tentatively, D is TRBD2 (6 bases). V lost 6 bases and J 1 base, leaving 18 bases between the germline ends. Germline V gene sequence: CDR1 SGHTA, CDR2 FQGTGA. CDR3 length: 17 residues. The CDR3 bases are TGTGCCAGCAGGGGGACTGATGCGGGGCAGAACACCGGGGAGCTGTTTTTT. Translating it yields CASRGTDAGQNTGELFF.

The rearrangement uses TRBV11-2 and TRBJ2-7; D perhaps matches TRBD2 (6 bases). V lost 1 base and J 6 bases, leaving 19 bases between the germline ends. The CDR3 length is 16 residues. Germline values: CDR1 SGHAT, CDR2 FQNNGV. This CDR3 is CASSLVMTDGSREQYF. In DNA form, the CDR3 reads TGTGCCAGCAGCTTAGTTATGACAGACGGGAGCCGCGAGCAGTACTTC.

J is TRBJ2-7 and V is TRBV11-1, with a possible D match to TRBD1 (6 bases). The ends were cut back, 5 bases at V and 3 bases at J, with 11 bases in the middle. The CDR3 has 13 residues. Germline CDR1 and CDR2: SGHAT and FQDESV (reference sequence). CDR3 in amino acids: CASSLGQLYEQYF. The CDR3 DNA reads TGTGCCAGCAGCCTGGGACAACTCTACGAGCAGTACTTC. Variable domain in full (rest from reference TRBV11-1 and TRBJ2-7): EAEVAQSPRYKITEKSQAVAFWCDPISGHATLYWYRQILGQGPELLVQFQDESVVDDSQLPKDRFSAERLKGVDSTLKIQPAELGDSAMYLCASSLGQLYEQYFGPGTRLTVT.

V is TRBV19 and J is TRBJ1-6; unclear D gene. The length of the CDR3 is 15 residues. Germline values: CDR1 LNHDA, CDR2 SQIVND (reference sequence). V was trimmed by 3 bases and J by 4 bases, leaving 10 bases between them. CDR3 amino acids: CASSIDTVYNSPLHF. DNA of the CDR3: TGTGCCAGTAGTATTGATACGGTTTATAATTCACCCCTCCACTTT.

This chain joins TRBV10-3 and TRBJ2-7, with D possibly matching TRBD2 (5 bases). The CDR3 loop spans 14 amino acids. V shed 3 bases and J shed 6 bases, with 15 bases lying between them. The germline V gene has CDR1 ENHRY and CDR2 SYGVKD. CDR3 region: CAISERGILSEQYF. In nucleotides, the CDR3 is TGTGCCATCAGTGAAAGAGGGATTCTCAGCGAGCAGTACTTC.

V is TRBV30 and J is TRBJ2-7; perhaps TRBD1 as D (6 bases). The CDR3 is made up of 11 amino acids. CDR1 is GTSNPN and CDR2 is SVGIG in the germline V gene (reference sequence). Trimming cost V 3 bases and J 3 bases, with 6 bases left between them. The CDR3 region is CAWRGGYEQYF. The CDR3 DNA reads TGTGCCTGGAGAGGGGGCTACGAGCAGTACTTC.

This clone has just one count. The chain recombines TRBV30 with TRBJ1-5, with D possibly matching TRBD1 (5 bases). This CDR3 has 13 amino acids. Trimming took 2 bases from V and 6 from J, leaving 11 bases between them. The germline gives CDR1 GTSNPN, CDR2 SVGIG (reference sequence). The CDR3 DNA is TGTGCCTGGAGTTCAGGGATGTTTCAGCCCCAGCATTTT. Translated: CAWSSGMFQPQHF.

The V gene is TRBV5-5, the J gene TRBJ1-2; D remains ambiguous. The CDR3 runs to 15 residues. Germline V gene sequence: CDR1 SGHKS, CDR2 YYEKEE (reference sequence). Trimming removed 6 bases at V and 6 bases at J, with 21 bases between. The CDR3 spells CASTPTPRADNGYTF. CDR3 coding DNA: TGTGCCAGCACCCCTACCCCGCGGGCTGATAATGGCTACACCTTC.

The rearrangement joins TRBV7-8 to TRBJ2-7, with 8 bases that match TRBD1. There are 14 residues in the CDR3. Losses at the gene ends were 5 bases for V and 5 bases for J; bases not matched to a gene: 8. CDR1 SGHVS and CDR2 FQNEAQ come from the germline V gene. CDR3 in DNA: TGTGCCAGCAGCCGAGGGGACAGGAGGAACGAGCAGTACTTC. Protein product: CASSRGDRRNEQYF. Complete variable domain (other parts from reference TRBV7-8 and TRBJ2-7): GAGVSQSPRYKVAKRGQDVALRCDPISGHVSLFWYQQALGQGPEFLTYFQNEAQLDKSGLPSDRFFAERPEGSVSTLKIQRTQQEDSAVYLCASSRGDRRNEQYFGPGTRLTVT.

The chain has TRBV7-2 and TRBJ2-3; D remains unclear. V lost 4 bases and J lost 1, with 6 bases in between. Per the germline V gene, CDR1 is SGHTA and CDR2 is FQGNSA. This CDR3 comprises 13 residues. As DNA, the CDR3 is TGTGCCAGCAGCTCCGTCGGCACAGATACGCAGTATTTT. This sequence encodes CASSSVGTDTQYF.

The V gene is TRBV5-4, the J gene TRBJ1-1, with a tentative D call TRBD1 (6 bases). Trimming stripped 6 bases from V and 3 bases from J, with 15 bases between. The germline CDR1 and CDR2 sequences are SGHNT and YYREEE (reference sequence). The CDR3 totals 14 residues. The CDR3 sequence is CASIRRGKDTEAFF. CDR3 coding DNA: TGTGCCAGCATCCGCAGGGGAAAGGACACTGAAGCTTTCTTT.

The chain combines TRBV30 with TRBJ2-7; no clear D gene. Germline V gene data show CDR1 as GTSNPN and CDR2 as SVGIG (reference sequence). V was pared by 3 bases and J by 5 bases, with 14 bases between. This CDR3 is built from 13 residues. The CDR3 region is CAWSAGAYDEQYF. The CDR3 DNA sequence: TGTGCCTGGAGCGCAGGTGCCTACGACGAGCAGTACTTC.

V usage is TRBV30 and J usage is TRBJ2-2; TRBD2 agrees at 9 bases. V trimming: 2 bases; J trimming: 6 bases; junction bases outside the gene matches: 7. This CDR3 has 15 residues. CDR1 GTSNPN and CDR2 SVGIG come from the germline V gene (reference sequence). In nucleotides, the CDR3 is TGTGCCTGGAGTCCGGCGCGGGGGGGCCCCGGGGAGCTGTTTTTT. Its translation is CAWSPARGGPGELFF.

V gene TRBV12-5 combines with J gene TRBJ1-1; D is uncertain. V lost 5 bases and J 2 bases, leaving 12 bases between the germline ends. CDR1 is LGHNT and CDR2 is FRNRAP in the germline V gene. This CDR3 has 14 amino acids. The CDR3 here is CASGPRAGNTEAFF. CDR3 in DNA: TGTGCTAGTGGTCCCCGGGCGGGAAACACTGAAGCTTTCTTT.